Each of the 3 T cell receptor beta chains below was sequenced from the same sample in a study of T cells in Graves' hyperthyroidism and ophthalmopathy. It was RNA transcripts that yielded the amplified TCR beta CDR3 regions. Researchers ran a first-round RT-PCR on the TCR CDR3 using the HTBI primer set. A single record per CDR3 protein comes from TCRdb applying MiXCR to the multiplex PCR reads. Among more than 300,000 distinct CDR3 sequences listed, 13% were seen once. Material: blood. The receptors were gathered from a woman between 18 and 29 years old with Graves' hyperthyroidism.

V usage is TRBV15 and J usage is TRBJ2-7, with 9 positions matching TRBD1. Germline CDR1 LNHNV, CDR2 YYDKDF (reference sequence). Trimming cost V 3 bases and J 2 bases; bases outside gene matches: 5. This CDR3 region has 15 residues. The CDR3 DNA reads as TGTGCCACCAGCAGCCCGGGGGACAGGGCCTACGAGCAGTACTTC. The encoded protein is CATSSPGDRAYEQYF.

This clonotype was seen repeatedly, ten times or more. This chain links TRBV6-5 with TRBJ1-4, with D tentatively TRBD1 (6 bases). CDR1 is MNHEY, CDR2 SVGAGI, per germline. Trimming stripped 0 bases from V and 4 bases from J, with 9 bases between. This CDR3 comprises 15 residues. The CDR3 nucleotides read TGTGCCAGCAGTTACTCGGGGACAAGTAATGAAAAACTGTTTTTT. Translated, it gives CASSYSGTSNEKLFF.

This clonotype was counted between two and nine times. The chain employs TRBV29-1 and TRBJ2-7, with 12 positions matching TRBD1. Germline V gene lookup returns CDR1 SQVTM and CDR2 ANQGSEA. V gave up 7 bases and J gave up 3 bases; unmatched junction bases: 10. The CDR3 spans 15 residues. CDR3 protein: CSGRSGTGGVYEQYF. CDR3 bases: TGCAGCGGCCGATCTGGGACAGGGGGCGTCTACGAGCAGTACTTC.